This paragraph reports one T cell receptor beta chain. The entry originates in a study of OX40 agonist ivuxolimab in advanced cancers. Data came from immunoSEQ multiplex PCR; TCRdb stores just in-frame clones and leaves some out. The sample includes 60,000 to 80,000 clones, roughly 80% of them seen just once. Trimming took off 6 bases at V and 3 bases at J, with 11 bases between the two ends. CDR3 length equals 13 residues. Germline V gene sequence: CDR1 MDHEN, CDR2 SYDVKM. The chain recombines TRBV28 with TRBJ1-2; D is unresolved. This specimen was CD4+ or CD8+ T cells sorted from blood, taken in a trial of the OX40 agonist ivuxolimab. This sequence was found in an adult with an advanced solid tumor such as melanoma, head and neck, liver or kidney cancer. Here the CDR3 reads CASRRSGDYGYTF. The CDR3 DNA follows: TGTGCCAGCAGGAGATCAGGCGACTATGGCTACACCTTC.